This entry concerns a single TCR beta chain. What it binds is unknown. Using immunoSEQ multiplex PCR, the repertoire was profiled, and TCRdb retains in-frame clones only, with some absent. The sample yields around 1,900,000 clones, about 94% seen once. The data derive from a study of shared clonotypes between healthy human individuals. Across the whole study: The study drew on a couple of women and a few men aged 18 to 49 as donors. Per donor, CD8 memory used one plate, CD8 naive used two, CD4 memory used three and CD4 naive used three. Overall study results and limits: Clonotypes shared by all four sorted-subset donors had higher generation probabilities than non-shared clonotypes.

Germline CDR1 and CDR2: LNHDA and SQIVND (reference sequence). The V and J ends lost 2 bases and 3 bases respectively, with 8 bases between them. The CDR3 has 13 residues. Terminally differentiated effector memory CD45RA+ cells were excluded by CCR7 positive selection of CD45RO-negative cells. This receptor was taken from a man aged 18 to 30 in good health. Some clones in this sample may be carry-over from other donors' samples. The sample comprised naive CD8+ T cells from PBMCs. The V call is TRBV19, the J call TRBJ2-7, with D uncertain. In DNA form, the CDR3 reads TGTGCCAGTAGTATATGGCAGAACTACGAGCAGTACTTC. Translating gives CASSIWQNYEQYF.